Listed here is a single T cell receptor (beta chain). Its antigen is not identified. The PCR made use of 60 Vbeta and 13 Jbeta primers. The data were produced by immunoSEQ multiplex PCR, yet TCRdb's version contains in-frame clones alone and is incomplete. In all, the sample yields 150,000 or so clones. This sample is drawn from a study of cytomegalovirus exposure and HLA in healthy donors. Study outcomes and limitations: Most CMV-associated TCR beta chains were later found to appear HLA-restricted. As was reported, the classifier diagnosed cytomegalovirus status with high specificity and sensitivity. CMV serostatus alone was available as immune exposure information. Per a prior analysis, the majority of TCR beta V segments were productive roughly 87% or roughly 30% of the time.

The germline gives CDR1 SGDLS, CDR2 YYNGEE. The CDR3 loop spans 15 amino acids. V shed 1 base and J shed 9 bases, with 17 bases lying between them. This sequence originates from a woman aged 45-65 years in good health and CMV-seronegative. The gene calls are TRBV9 and TRBJ2-1; D call uncertain. Sequencing used PBMCs. The CDR3 loop is CASSVLSVPWSEQFF. CDR3 DNA sequence: TGTGCCAGCAGCGTATTAAGCGTTCCTTGGAGTGAGCAGTTCTTC.